This T cell receptor beta chain is from a study of CD8+ T cells in alopecia areata. Per germline, CDR1 SGHNT and CDR2 YYREEE (reference sequence). The CDR3 runs 13 residues. With respect to this clone: An end of the junction does not agree with germline; a read error may underlie this.

Extraction of RNA preceded its reverse transcription into cDNA, which served as the sequencing template. TCRdb's table, derived via immunoSEQ multiplex PCR, lists solely in-frame clones and lacks some. Of some 51,000 clones in the sample, around 96% were seen once. The sequence was obtained from a human donor with alopecia areata. The J gene is TRBJ2-3, the V gene TRBV5-4; possibly TRBD2 for D (6 bases). Sequencing was performed on CD8+ T cells sorted from blood, taken at week 0. CDR3 in amino acids: CASSLAGGDRGDF. CDR3 bases: TGTGCCAGCAGCTTGGCCGGGGGTGACCGCGGTGATTTT.